This is a list of T cell receptor beta chains from one sample in a study of T-cell memory formation after mild COVID-19. A single record per CDR3 protein comes from TCRdb applying MiXCR to the 5' RACE reads. The repertoire holds more than 450,000 distinct CDR3 sequences, approximately 19% seen once, with approximately 12% in the top ten. The sample taken for sequencing was PBMCs or a T cell subset sorted from them (not recorded which). These receptor sequences come from an adult woman who had mild COVID-19 (a few samples of this study predate the infection). Cell type and time point are not known. Both conserved end residues are part of each CDR3. D genes are given only for firm matches. Clone size is not always given. Where it is, it says once, few, many or a class for expanded clones.

CDR3 | DNA | size | V | length | D | J
CASSRKLVRNEQFF | TGTGCCAGCAGCAGAAAACTCGTTAGGAATGAGCAGTTCTTC | NA | TRBV14 | 14 | NA | TRBJ2-1
CASRATSGPGELFF | TGTGCCAGCAGGGCTACTAGCGGCCCCGGGGAGCTGTTTTTT | NA | TRBV2 | 14 | TRBD2 | TRBJ2-2
CASSPREEAKGYTF | TGTGCCAGCAGCCCCAGGGAAGAGGCTAAAGGCTACACCTTC | NA | TRBV7-8 | 14 | NA | TRBJ1-2
CASSQVVDEQFF | TGTGCCAGCAGCCAAGTTGTAGATGAGCAGTTCTTC | NA | TRBV3-1 | 12 | NA | TRBJ2-1
CSADRGANTGELFF | TGCAGTGCTGACAGGGGCGCTAACACCGGGGAGCTGTTTTTT | NA | TRBV20-1 | 14 | TRBD1 | TRBJ2-2
CAAGGEVRSPLHF | TGTGCCGCCGGGGGAGAGGTTCGTTCACCCCTCCACTTT | few | TRBV7-9 | 13 | NA | TRBJ1-6
CASSFAASGSYEQYF | TGCGCCAGCAGCTTTGCGGCTAGCGGGAGCTACGAGCAGTACTTC | NA | TRBV5-1 | 15 | TRBD2 | TRBJ2-7
CSATGRHSNQPQHF | TGCAGTGCTACGGGGAGGCATAGCAATCAGCCCCAGCATTTT | few | TRBV20-1 | 14 | NA | TRBJ1-5
CSARVGYSDLAKNIQYF | TGCAGTGCTAGAGTGGGGTATTCAGACTTAGCCAAAAACATTCAGTACTTC | NA | TRBV20-1 | 17 | NA | TRBJ2-4
CSASLTRVNEQFF | TGCAGTGCTAGCTTAACGCGGGTCAATGAGCAGTTCTTC | few | TRBV20-1 | 13 | NA | TRBJ2-1
CATSDTGTSNQPQHF | TGTGCCACCAGTGATACCGGGACGAGCAATCAGCCCCAGCATTTT | NA | TRBV24-1 | 15 | NA | TRBJ1-5
CASSFQGGGKGETQYF | TGTGCCAGCAGCTTTCAAGGGGGCGGAAAGGGAGAGACCCAGTACTTC | few | TRBV7-9 | 16 | TRBD1 | TRBJ2-5
CASSLDNWGTVTGELFF | TGTGCCAGCAGCTTAGATAATTGGGGGACAGTCACCGGGGAGCTGTTTTTT | few | TRBV11-2 | 17 | TRBD1 | TRBJ2-2
CASQPLLGAPLHF | TGTGCCAGCCAGCCGCTGCTAGGGGCACCCCTCCACTTT | NA | TRBV6-1 | 13 | NA | TRBJ1-6
CSARDPGETQYF | TGCAGTGCTAGAGACCCCGGAGAGACCCAGTACTTC | few | TRBV20-1 | 12 | NA | TRBJ2-5
CASSHNGLADATQYF | TGTGCCAGCAGCCACAACGGGCTAGCGGATGCAACGCAGTATTTT | NA | TRBV3-1 | 15 | TRBD2 | TRBJ2-3
CASTPQVGGGRRNEQFF | TGTGCCAGCACCCCTCAGGTGGGGGGGGGCCGACGGAATGAGCAGTTCTTC | few | TRBV12-3/TRBV12-4 | 17 | NA | TRBJ2-1
CASIRGQISYEQYF | TGTGCCAGCATACGAGGACAGATCTCCTACGAGCAGTACTTC | NA | TRBV2 | 14 | NA | TRBJ2-7
CASSFPIAGRPYEQFF | TGTGCCAGCAGCTTTCCGATAGCGGGACGGCCATATGAGCAGTTCTTC | NA | TRBV5-5 | 16 | TRBD2 | TRBJ2-1
CASSPSGSGNYEQYF | TGTGCCAGCTCCCCAAGTGGCAGCGGGAACTACGAGCAGTACTTC | few | TRBV6-2/TRBV6-3 | 15 | TRBD2 | TRBJ2-7
CASSVGLAGTLNEQFF | TGTGCCAGCAGCGTAGGTCTAGCGGGGACCCTCAATGAGCAGTTCTTC | few | TRBV9 | 16 | TRBD2 | TRBJ2-1
CSVDRVADTEAFF | TGCAGCGTGGACAGGGTGGCGGACACTGAAGCTTTCTTT | few | TRBV29-1 | 13 | TRBD1 | TRBJ1-1
CASSFYRGVTEKLFF | TGTGCCAGCAGCTTTTACAGGGGGGTTACTGAAAAACTGTTTTTT | few | TRBV7-9 | 15 | TRBD1 | TRBJ1-4
CASSLQGGRSEAFF | TGTGCCAGCAGTCTCCAGGGAGGTAGGTCTGAAGCTTTCTTT | many | TRBV12-3/TRBV12-4 | 14 | NA | TRBJ1-1
CASSVRQGRNTGELFF | TGTGCCAGCAGTGTACGGCAGGGCCGAAACACCGGGGAGCTGTTTTTT | few | TRBV2 | 16 | NA | TRBJ2-2
CASSSLGPGAQHF | TGTGCCAGCAGCTCGCTAGGCCCGGGTGCCCAGCATTTT | NA | TRBV7-9 | 13 | NA | TRBJ1-5
CASSLAGPPNSPLHF | TGTGCCAGCAGCTTGGCTGGTCCCCCTAATTCACCCCTCCACTTT | many | TRBV5-5 | 15 | NA | TRBJ1-6
CSVVVRNYGYTF | TGCAGCGTTGTTGTCAGGAACTATGGCTACACCTTC | few | TRBV29-1 | 12 | NA | TRBJ1-2
CASRGPGTVNTGELFF | TGTGCCAGCAGGGGTCCCGGGACAGTGAACACCGGGGAGCTGTTTTTT | NA | TRBV25-1 | 16 | TRBD1 | TRBJ2-2
CASSRTSGRVPDTQYF | TGTGCCAGCAGCCGGACTAGCGGGAGAGTCCCAGATACGCAGTATTTT | few | TRBV7-2 | 16 | TRBD2 | TRBJ2-3
CASSLDRAGYEQYF | TGTGCCAGCAGCCTCGACAGGGCGGGGTACGAGCAGTACTTC | once | TRBV7-9 | 14 | NA | TRBJ2-7
CASSQTTGTPYGYTF | TGTGCCAGCAGCCAGACGACAGGTACCCCTTATGGCTACACCTTC | few | TRBV11-1 | 15 | NA | TRBJ1-2
CASSPQWGTEAFF | TGTGCCAGCTCACCACAATGGGGCACTGAAGCTTTCTTT | NA | TRBV18 | 13 | NA | TRBJ1-1
CASSQASGVSTDTQYF | TGTGCCAGCAGCCAAGCTAGCGGGGTTAGCACAGATACGCAGTATTTT | NA | TRBV4-2 | 16 | TRBD2 | TRBJ2-3
CASGRSGGNGHPKETQYF | TGTGCCAGCGGACGATCCGGGGGGAACGGACACCCTAAAGAGACCCAGTACTTC | NA | TRBV9 | 18 | TRBD2 | TRBJ2-5
CASSPMGGHYEQYF | TGTGCCAGCAGCCCCATGGGCGGACACTACGAGCAGTACTTC | NA | TRBV12-3/TRBV12-4 | 14 | NA | TRBJ2-7
CATSDRGRGQPQHF | TGTGCCACCAGTGATCGGGGGCGAGGTCAGCCCCAGCATTTT | NA | TRBV24-1 | 14 | NA | TRBJ1-5
CASNEGRVTEAFF | TGTGCCAGTAATGAGGGCCGGGTCACTGAAGCTTTCTTT | NA | TRBV19 | 13 | NA | TRBJ1-1
CASSSTGKFVNTEAFF | TGTGCCAGCAGCTCGACAGGGAAATTCGTGAACACTGAAGCTTTCTTT | NA | TRBV11-2 | 16 | TRBD1 | TRBJ1-1